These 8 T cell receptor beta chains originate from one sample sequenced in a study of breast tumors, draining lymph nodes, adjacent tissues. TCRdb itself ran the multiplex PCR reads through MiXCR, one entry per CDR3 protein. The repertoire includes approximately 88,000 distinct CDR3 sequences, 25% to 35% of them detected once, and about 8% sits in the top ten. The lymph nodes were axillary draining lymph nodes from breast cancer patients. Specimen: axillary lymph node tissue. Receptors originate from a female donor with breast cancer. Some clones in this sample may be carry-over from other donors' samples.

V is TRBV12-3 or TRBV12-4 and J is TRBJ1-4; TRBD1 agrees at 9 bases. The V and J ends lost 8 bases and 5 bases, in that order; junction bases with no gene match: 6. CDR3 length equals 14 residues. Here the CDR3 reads CASVWTGVNEKLFF. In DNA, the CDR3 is TGTGCCAGCGTATGGACAGGGGTCAATGAAAAACTGTTTTTT.

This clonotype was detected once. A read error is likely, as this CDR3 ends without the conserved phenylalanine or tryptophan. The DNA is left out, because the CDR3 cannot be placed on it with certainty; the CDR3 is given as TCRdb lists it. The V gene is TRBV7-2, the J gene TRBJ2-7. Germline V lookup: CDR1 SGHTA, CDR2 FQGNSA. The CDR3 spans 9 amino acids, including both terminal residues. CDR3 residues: CASSSGSPY.

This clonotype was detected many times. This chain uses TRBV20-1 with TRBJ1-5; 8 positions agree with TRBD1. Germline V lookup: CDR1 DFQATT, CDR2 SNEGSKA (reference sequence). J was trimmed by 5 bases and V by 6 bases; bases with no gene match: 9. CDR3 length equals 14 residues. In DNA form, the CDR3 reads TGCAGTGCAGCGGACAGGGTAGATGATCAGCCCCAGCATTTT. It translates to CSAADRVDDQPQHF.

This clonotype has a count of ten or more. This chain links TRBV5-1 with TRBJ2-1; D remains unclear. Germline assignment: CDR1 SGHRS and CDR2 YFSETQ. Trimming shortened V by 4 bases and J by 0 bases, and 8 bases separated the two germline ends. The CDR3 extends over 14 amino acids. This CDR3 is CASSRTSSYNEQFF. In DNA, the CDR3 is TGCGCCAGCAGCCGAACGAGCTCCTACAATGAGCAGTTCTTC.

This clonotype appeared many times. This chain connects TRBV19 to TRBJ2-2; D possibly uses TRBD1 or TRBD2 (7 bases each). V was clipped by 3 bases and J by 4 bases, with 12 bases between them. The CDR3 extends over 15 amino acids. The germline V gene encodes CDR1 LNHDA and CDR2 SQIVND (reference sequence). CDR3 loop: CASSMSRGGTGELFF. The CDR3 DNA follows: TGTGCCAGTAGTATGTCCAGGGGGGGCACCGGGGAGCTGTTTTTT.

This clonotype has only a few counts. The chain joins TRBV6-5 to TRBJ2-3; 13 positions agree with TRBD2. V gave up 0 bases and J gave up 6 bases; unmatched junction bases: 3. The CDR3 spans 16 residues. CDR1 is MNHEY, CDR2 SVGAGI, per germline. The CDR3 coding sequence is TGTGCCAGCAGTTACTCCGGGACTAGCGGGACCGATACGCAGTATTTT. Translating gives CASSYSGTSGTDTQYF.

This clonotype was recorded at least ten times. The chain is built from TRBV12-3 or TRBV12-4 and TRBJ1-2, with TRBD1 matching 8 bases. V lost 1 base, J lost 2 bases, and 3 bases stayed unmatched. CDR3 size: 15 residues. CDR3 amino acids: CASSLGTGLNYGYTF. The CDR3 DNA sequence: TGTGCCAGCAGTTTAGGGACAGGGCTGAACTATGGCTACACCTTC.

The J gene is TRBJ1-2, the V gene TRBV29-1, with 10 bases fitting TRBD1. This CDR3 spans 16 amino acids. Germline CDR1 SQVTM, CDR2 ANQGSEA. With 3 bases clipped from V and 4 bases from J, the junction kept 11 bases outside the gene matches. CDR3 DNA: TGCAGCGTTGATATCGGGACAGGGGTGGTGAGCTATGGCTACACCTTC. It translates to CSVDIGTGVVSYGYTF.